This paragraph covers one T cell receptor beta chain sequence. Its antigen is still unknown. The data are from a study of shared clonotypes between healthy human individuals. Study-level findings and limits: Of the naive CD4 clonotypes, around 5.2% were shared across a few donors.

The data were produced by immunoSEQ multiplex PCR, yet TCRdb's version contains in-frame clones alone and is incomplete. The table has approximately 500,000 clones, about 96% seen once; the top ten hold about 0.054%. V was clipped by 3 bases and J by 9 bases, with 12 bases between them. The CDR3 loop spans 12 amino acids. CDR1 and CDR2 from the germline V gene are SGHTA and FQGNSA. The sequencing sample was made of naive CD4+ T cells sorted from blood. Subset noted: CD45RA+ positively selected. This sequence was found in a woman in her 30s in good health. V and J are TRBV7-2 and TRBJ2-7, with unresolved D. The CDR3 DNA reads as TGTGCCAGCAGCTTCCTTTTTAGGGTGCAGTACTTC. This gives the protein CASSFLFRVQYF.